The entry that follows covers one T cell receptor (beta chain) sequence. These data belong to a study of blood T cell repertoires in COVID-19. Background on the study: Acute and convalescent COVID-19 specimens originated in the United States, Italy and Spain.

As processed by the authors: For nucleated cells, counts were estimated from reference gene primer amplification. Sequenced by immunoSEQ multiplex PCR; TCRdb stores in-frame clones only, minus some. V and J calls and clone size are those listed in that table; D and trimming were worked out from the DNA. The table records 95,000 to 150,000 clones, about 90% of them present only once. Germline V gives CDR1 SGHNT, CDR2 YYREEE (reference sequence). The V and J ends lost 2 bases and 3 bases, in that order; junction bases with no gene match: 3. The CDR3 is 14 amino acids. The V call is TRBV5-4, the J call TRBJ2-5, with TRBD1 identical over 8 bases. The sequence derives from a woman aged 55-70 years with COVID-19, enrolled during active disease. The material sequenced was peripheral blood. CDR3 in DNA: TGTGCCAGCAGCTTCAGGACAGGGAAAGAGACCCAGTACTTC. It yields the protein CASSFRTGKETQYF.